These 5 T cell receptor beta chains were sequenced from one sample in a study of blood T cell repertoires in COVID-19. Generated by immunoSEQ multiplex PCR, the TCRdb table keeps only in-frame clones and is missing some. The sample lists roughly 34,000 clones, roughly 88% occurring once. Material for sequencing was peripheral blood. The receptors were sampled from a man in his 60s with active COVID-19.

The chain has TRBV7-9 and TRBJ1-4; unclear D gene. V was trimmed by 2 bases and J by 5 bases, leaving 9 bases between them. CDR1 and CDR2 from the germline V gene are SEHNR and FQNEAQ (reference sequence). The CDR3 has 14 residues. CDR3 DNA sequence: TGTGCCAGCAGCTTACAACAACCGAATGAAAAACTGTTTTTT. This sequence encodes CASSLQQPNEKLFF.

The CDR3 loop is CATSDANTDTQYF. DNA for the CDR3: TGTGCCACCAGTGATGCTAACACAGATACGCAGTATTTT. The chain couples TRBV24-1 to TRBJ2-3; D unresolved. V lost 3 bases and J lost 2, with 5 bases in between. This CDR3 region has 13 residues. Germline V lookup: CDR1 KGHDR, CDR2 SFDVKD.

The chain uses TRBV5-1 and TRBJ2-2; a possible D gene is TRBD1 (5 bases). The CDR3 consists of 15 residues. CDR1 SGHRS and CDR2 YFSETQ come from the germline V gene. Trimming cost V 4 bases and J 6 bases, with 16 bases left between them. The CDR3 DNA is TGCGCCAGCAGCATACAGGCGGACGCCGCCGGGGAGCTGTTTTTT. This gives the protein CASSIQADAAGELFF.

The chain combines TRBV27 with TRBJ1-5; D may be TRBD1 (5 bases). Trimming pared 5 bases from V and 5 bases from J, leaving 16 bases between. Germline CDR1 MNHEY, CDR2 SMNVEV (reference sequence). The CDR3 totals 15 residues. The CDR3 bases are TGTGCCAGCAGTCCAAGATGGGGGGGGGATCAGCCCCAGCATTTT. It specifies CASSPRWGGDQPQHF.

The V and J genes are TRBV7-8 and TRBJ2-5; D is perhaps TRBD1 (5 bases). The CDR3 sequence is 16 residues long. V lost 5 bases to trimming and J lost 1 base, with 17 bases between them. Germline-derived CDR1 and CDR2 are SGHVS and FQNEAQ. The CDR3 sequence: CASSLGVSGGQETQYF. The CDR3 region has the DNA TGTGCCAGCAGCCTAGGGGTTAGTGGCGGCCAAGAGACCCAGTACTTC.